Listed below are T cell receptor beta chains from one sample, sequenced in a study of blood T cells in healthy people across ages. TCRdb re-called the 5' RACE reads with MiXCR, one entry per CDR3 protein. The table has about 1.1 million distinct CDR3 sequences, roughly two fifths seen once. The sequenced sample consisted of blood. The receptors stem from a young man in good health. Each CDR3 is given with its conserved first and last residue. Clone size is not always given. Where it is, it says once, few, many or a class for expanded clones.

j_call clone_size v_call cdr3_aa
TRBJ2-1 . TRBV20-1 CSASEPSGGSYNEQFF
TRBJ2-1 few TRBV5-1 CASSPGEGGSYNEQFF
TRBJ2-6 few TRBV18 CASSPVGSGANVLTF
TRBJ1-1 few TRBV20-1 CSASGDGGNTEAFF
TRBJ1-5 few TRBV30 CAWSGNRDQPQHF
TRBJ2-2 once TRBV29-1 CSVGGPDTGELFF
TRBJ1-6 . TRBV6-5 CASRSSPGGNSPLHF
TRBJ2-5 few TRBV29-1 CSAFPGEHNEQYF
TRBJ1-2 few TRBV27 CASSLLGQGYGYTF
TRBJ2-2 . TRBV5-1 CTSSSARNTGELFF
TRBJ2-7 . TRBV7-9 CASSQRDDPYEQYF
TRBJ2-2 few TRBV24-1 CATSDRTASNTGELFF
TRBJ2-5 . TRBV6-5 CASSRTGRGNEQYF
TRBJ1-5 . TRBV27 CASRIGVNQPQHF
TRBJ1-1 . TRBV5-1 CASSLVGGHNTEAFF
TRBJ1-5 . TRBV29-1 CSASTGYGNQPQHF
TRBJ1-1 . TRBV27 CASSVGARGTEAFF
TRBJ2-1 . TRBV7-2 CASSPPGVRNEQFF
TRBJ2-3 few TRBV20-1 CSARDVRGRTDTQYF
TRBJ2-1 . TRBV11-2 CASRKRGGFDEQFF
TRBJ2-1 . TRBV27 CASSTNRVNEQFF
TRBJ1-2 few TRBV12-3/TRBV12-4 CASRDRQLDYGYTF
TRBJ1-1 . TRBV7-2 CASSPAGNSGTEAFF
TRBJ2-1 . TRBV29-1 CSVVGTSYNEQFF
TRBJ1-2 . TRBV5-1 CASSLESGVNYGYTF
TRBJ1-2 . TRBV7-2 CASSPQGLPNYGYTF
TRBJ2-5 . TRBV6-5 CASRRVGPQETQYF
TRBJ1-4 . TRBV7-2 CASSPLGTGAEKLFF
TRBJ2-2 many TRBV5-1 CASSPGTVNTGELFF
TRBJ2-5 . TRBV2 CASSELREETQYF
TRBJ2-4 few TRBV7-8 CASSQTRLAGGKYIQYF
TRBJ1-4 . TRBV20-1 CSASRWGNEKLFF
TRBJ2-2 . TRBV29-1 CSGGQRNTGELFF
TRBJ2-2 once TRBV29-1 CSATGAGGELFF
TRBJ2-3 . TRBV6-1 CASSEGGSTDTQYF
TRBJ1-1 few TRBV20-1 CSASNPGNTEAFF
TRBJ2-3 . TRBV4-2 CASSQAVVAGGTDTQYF
TRBJ2-1 once TRBV27 CASSPPMLDEQFF
TRBJ2-1 . TRBV12-5 CASGLVGKRGAGAGYNEQFF
TRBJ2-7 . TRBV27 CASSPDTQSTYEQYF
TRBJ1-1 . TRBV30 CAFSDRQTMNTEAFF
. many TRBV7-9 CASSPLGAEQYF
TRBJ1-1 few TRBV27 CASGLRRNTEAFF
TRBJ2-7 few TRBV2 CATLRTDLYEQYF